The 5 T cell receptor beta chains reported below all come from one sample, sequenced in a study of T-cell memory formation after mild COVID-19. From the 5' RACE reads, TCRdb called clonotypes with MiXCR, one entry per CDR3 protein. The sample yields around 320,000 distinct CDR3 sequences, roughly 19% seen once. Sequencing was done on a sample of PBMCs or a T cell subset sorted from them (not recorded which). The source of these receptors is a man younger than 35 who had mild COVID-19 (a few samples of this study predate the infection). Cell type and time point are not known.

This rearrangement joins TRBV5-4 to TRBJ2-2; D not resolved. CDR3 length: 15 residues. Germline loops: CDR1 SGHNT, CDR2 YYREEE (reference sequence). Deletions cut 4 bases from V and 1 base from J, with 11 bases between. The CDR3 protein is CASSPISENTGELFF. As DNA, the CDR3 is TGTGCCAGCAGCCCAATCTCCGAGAACACCGGGGAGCTGTTTTTT.

The chain uses TRBV7-2 and TRBJ2-7; D perhaps matches TRBD2 (7 bases). Germline lookup yields CDR1 SGHTA and CDR2 FQGNSA. The CDR3 contains 17 residues. V lost 2 bases, J lost 0 bases, and 17 bases lay in between. CDR3 sequence (DNA): TGTGCCAGCAGCTTAAGGCCGGGGGGCTCCCACTCCTACGAGCAGTACTTC. Translation gives CASSLRPGGSHSYEQYF.

This clonotype was seen more than once but under ten times. The V call is TRBV6-2 or TRBV6-3, the J call TRBJ2-5, with TRBD2 matching 11 bases. The V gene's germline CDR1 is MNHEY and CDR2 SVGEGT. J was trimmed by 3 bases and V by 6 bases; bases with no gene match: 9. CDR3 length: 16 amino acids. CDR3 coding DNA: TGTGCCAGCAGCCACCTGGGACTAGCGGCTAAAGAGACCCAGTACTTC. Translation: CASSHLGLAAKETQYF.

This clonotype was seen only a few times. The chain couples TRBV12-3 or TRBV12-4 to TRBJ2-1; TRBD2 matches 12 bases. V was pared by 5 bases and J by 10 bases, with 6 bases of the junction left unmatched. The CDR3 consists of 14 residues. The CDR3 coding sequence is TGTGCCAGCAGTCCTCCTAGCGGGGGGGGCGAGCAGTTCTTC. Amino acids: CASSPPSGGGEQFF.

The J gene is TRBJ2-5, the V gene TRBV7-2; D uncertain. The V gene's germline CDR1 is SGHTA and CDR2 FQGNSA. Trimming removed 3 bases at V and 4 bases at J, with 9 bases between. The CDR3 runs 13 residues. The CDR3 loop is CASSFKGAETQYF. CDR3 bases: TGTGCCAGCAGCTTCAAGGGTGCAGAGACCCAGTACTTC.